These T cell receptor beta chains were read from a single sample in a study of T cell responses to AZD1222 COVID-19 vaccine. The method was immunoSEQ multiplex PCR; TCRdb's version includes in-frame clones alone and lacks a portion of them. The table has about 150,000 clones, more than 85% seen once. The material was peripheral blood, obtained 28 days after the second AZD1222 dose. The receptors originated from an adult who received the AZD1222 COVID-19 vaccine. CDR3s include the opening cysteine and the closing phenylalanine or tryptophan. The D gene is left open where the match is weak. Clone size is given for some rows only: seen once, a few or many times, or a class if the clone is expanded.

D gene,J gene,clone size,V gene,CDR3 protein,CDR3 DNA
-,TRBJ2-3,-,TRBV25-1,CASRNSRRGTDTQYF,TGTGCCAGCAGAAATAGCCGCCGAGGCACAGATACGCAGTATTTT
TRBD1,TRBJ2-7,-,TRBV2,CASGGQGSEQYF,TGTGCCAGTGGGGGACAGGGATCGGAGCAGTACTTC
TRBD1,TRBJ1-2,-,TRBV29-1,CSVVGTGHGYTF,TGCAGCGTTGTTGGGACAGGGCACGGCTACACCTTC
-,TRBJ2-1,-,TRBV28,CASRPGAEGNNEQFF,TGTGCCAGCAGGCCCGGGGCAGAGGGGAATAATGAGCAGTTCTTC
-,TRBJ1-2,once,TRBV12-5,CASGTDRNYGYTF,TGTGCTAGTGGCACGGACAGAAACTATGGCTACACCTTC
-,TRBJ2-5,-,TRBV9,CASSVGGGETQYF,TGTGCCAGCAGCGTAGGAGGGGGGGAGACCCAGTACTTC
TRBD1,TRBJ1-2,few,TRBV27,CASSFGTGGPLYGYTF,TGTGCCAGCAGTTTCGGGACAGGGGGCCCCCTCTATGGCTACACCTTC
TRBD1,TRBJ1-1,-,TRBV18,CASSQTGSNTEAFF,TGTGCCAGCTCGCAGACAGGGTCGAACACTGAAGCTTTCTTT
-,TRBJ1-3,-,TRBV7-8,CASSLHRISGNTIYF,TGTGCCAGCAGCTTACACAGGATCTCTGGAAACACCATATATTTT
TRBD1,TRBJ1-5,-,TRBV19,CASRRSRGQASNQPQHF,TGTGCCAGTAGGCGATCCAGGGGACAGGCGAGCAATCAGCCCCAGCATTTT
-,TRBJ2-3,-,TRBV7-2,CASRGGRTDTQYF,TGTGCCAGCAGAGGGGGACGGACAGATACGCAGTATTTT
TRBD2,TRBJ2-1,once,TRBV5-1,CASSLVGLAGGDNEQFF,TGCGCCAGCAGCTTGGTAGGTTTAGCGGGAGGGGATAATGAGCAGTTCTTC
-,TRBJ1-1,-,TRBV7-9,CASSLLGTPPFF,TGTGCCAGCAGCTTACTGGGGACACCCCCTTTCTTT
-,TRBJ2-2,-,TRBV25-1,CASSELSTGELFF,TGTGCCAGCAGTGAACTCAGCACCGGGGAGCTGTTTTTT
-,TRBJ1-1,-,TRBV5-1,CASSFSRDREAFF,TGCGCCAGCAGCTTCTCCCGGGATAGGGAAGCTTTCTTT
TRBD1,TRBJ2-5,-,TRBV6-5,CASGFRQGQETQYF,TGTGCCAGCGGGTTTCGACAGGGCCAAGAGACCCAGTACTTC
-,TRBJ1-1,-,TRBV5-4,CASSFSLNTEAFF,TGTGCCAGCAGCTTTTCTCTGAACACTGAAGCTTTCTTT
TRBD1,TRBJ1-1,-,TRBV27,CASSPGQGNTEAFF,TGTGCCAGCAGTCCCGGACAGGGTAACACTGAAGCTTTCTTT
-,TRBJ2-1,-,TRBV5-1,CASSIGLNNEQFF,TGCGCCAGCAGCATAGGACTAAACAATGAGCAGTTCTTC
TRBD1,TRBJ1-1,-,TRBV28,CASSSGQGLAEAFF,TGTGCCAGCAGTTCGGGACAGGGTTTAGCTGAAGCTTTCTTT
TRBD2,TRBJ2-1,few,TRBV3-1/TRBV3-2,CASSQEPSGDNEQFF,TGTGCCAGCAGCCAAGAGCCTAGCGGGGACAATGAGCAGTTCTTC
TRBD1,TRBJ2-1,-,TRBV27,CASSLNPGQGNNEQFF,TGTGCCAGCAGTTTAAACCCGGGACAGGGGAACAATGAGCAGTTCTTC
-,TRBJ1-1,-,TRBV19,CASSIVTNTEAFF,TGTGCCAGTAGTATAGTCACGAACACTGAAGCTTTCTTT
-,TRBJ1-1,-,TRBV7-8,CASSLGTGTEAFF,TGTGCCAGCAGCTTAGGAACTGGCACTGAAGCTTTCTTT
-,TRBJ1-5,once,TRBV5-8,CASSLAGKNQPQHF,TGTGCCAGCAGCTTGGCGGGGAAAAATCAGCCCCAGCATTTT
-,TRBJ1-3,-,TRBV5-5,CASSLDYSSGNTIYF,TGTGCCAGCAGCTTGGATTATAGCTCTGGAAACACCATATATTTT
-,TRBJ2-7,-,TRBV6-5,CASSYSWGETYEQYF,TGTGCCAGCAGTTACTCCTGGGGGGAAACCTACGAGCAGTACTTC
-,TRBJ1-2,-,TRBV12-3/TRBV12-4,CASSLGRNIGYTF,TGTGCCAGCAGTTTAGGGCGGAACATCGGCTACACCTTC
TRBD1,TRBJ2-3,-,TRBV19,CASSTGQAYYTSTDTQYF,TGTGCCAGTAGTACTGGACAGGCCTACTACACTAGCACAGATACGCAGTATTTT
-,TRBJ1-2,-,TRBV30,CAWSVPEGYRFYGYTF,TGTGCCTGGAGTGTACCAGAAGGGTACCGATTCTATGGCTACACCTTC
-,TRBJ1-2,-,TRBV3-1/TRBV3-2,CASSQVNYGYTF,TGTGCCAGCAGCCAGGTAAACTATGGCTACACCTTC
TRBD1,TRBJ1-1,-,TRBV19,CASKGQGLEAFF,TGTGCCAGTAAAGGACAGGGGTTAGAAGCTTTCTTT
-,TRBJ1-4,-,TRBV28,CASSLGGARANEKLFF,TGTGCCAGCAGTTTGGGAGGAGCTAGGGCTAATGAAAAACTGTTTTTT